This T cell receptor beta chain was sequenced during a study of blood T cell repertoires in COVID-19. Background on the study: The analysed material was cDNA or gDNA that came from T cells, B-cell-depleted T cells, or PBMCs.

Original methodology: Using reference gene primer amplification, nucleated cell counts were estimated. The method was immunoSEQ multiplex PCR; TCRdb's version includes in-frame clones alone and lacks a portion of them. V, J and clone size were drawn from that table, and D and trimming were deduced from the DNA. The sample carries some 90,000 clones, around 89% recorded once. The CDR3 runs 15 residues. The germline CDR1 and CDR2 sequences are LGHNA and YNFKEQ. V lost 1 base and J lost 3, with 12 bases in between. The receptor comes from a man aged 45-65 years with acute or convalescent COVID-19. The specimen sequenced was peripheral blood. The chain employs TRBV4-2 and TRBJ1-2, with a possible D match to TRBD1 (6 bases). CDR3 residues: CASSQVDPGDYGYTF. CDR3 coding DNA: TGTGCCAGCAGCCAAGTTGATCCAGGGGACTATGGCTACACCTTC.